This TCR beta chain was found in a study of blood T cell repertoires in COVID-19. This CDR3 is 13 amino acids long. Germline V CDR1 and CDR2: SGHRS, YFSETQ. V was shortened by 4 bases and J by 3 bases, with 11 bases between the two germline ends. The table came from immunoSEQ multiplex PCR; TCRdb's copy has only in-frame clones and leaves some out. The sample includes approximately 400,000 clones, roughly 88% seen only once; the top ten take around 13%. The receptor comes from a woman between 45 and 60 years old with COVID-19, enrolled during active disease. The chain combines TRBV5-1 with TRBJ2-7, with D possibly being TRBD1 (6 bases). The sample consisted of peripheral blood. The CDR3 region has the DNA TGCGCCAGCAGCGGGGACATCGTCTACGAGCAGTACTTC. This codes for CASSGDIVYEQYF.